This is a list of T cell receptor beta chains from one sample in a study of T-cell memory formation after mild COVID-19. TCRdb independently ran MiXCR on the 5' RACE reads; one entry per CDR3 protein. The sample includes roughly 320,000 distinct CDR3 sequences, 28% of them seen just once. The specimen sequenced was PBMCs or a T cell subset sorted from them (not recorded which). These receptors all stem from an adult woman who had mild COVID-19 (a few samples of this study predate the infection). Cell type and time point are not known. CDR3s include the opening cysteine and the closing phenylalanine or tryptophan. The order of the fields is V gene, clone size, D gene, J gene, CDR3 protein, CDR3 DNA. The D gene is left open where the match is weak. Size is stated for part of the rows, as once, few or many counts, or as a class when the clone is expanded.

>TRBV7-7|few|TRBD1|TRBJ1-1
CASSAIDRDSTEAFF
TGTGCCAGCAGCGCCATCGACAGGGATAGCACTGAAGCTTTCTTT
>TRBV3-1|-|TRBD2|TRBJ2-5
CASSPPGLVSETQYF
TGTGCCAGCAGCCCACCGGGACTAGTCTCAGAGACCCAGTACTTC
>TRBV6-2/TRBV6-3|-|TRBD1|TRBJ1-1
CASTSARDRGPNTEAFF
TGTGCCAGCACCTCCGCTCGGGACAGGGGACCGAACACTGAAGCTTTCTTT
>TRBV6-1|few|-|TRBJ2-3
CASGRPKESTDTQYF
TGTGCCAGCGGGAGGCCGAAAGAAAGCACAGATACGCAGTATTTT
>TRBV2|-|-|TRBJ1-5
CASSENGIRREPQHF
TGTGCCAGCAGTGAAAATGGGATACGGCGAGAGCCCCAGCATTTT
>TRBV6-6|few|-|TRBJ2-7
CASSYLGGYEQYF
TGTGCCAGCAGTTACCTAGGGGGCTACGAGCAGTACTTC
>TRBV24-1|-|TRBD2|TRBJ2-1
CAATSGTYNEQFF
TGTGCCGCCACTAGCGGGACCTACAATGAGCAGTTCTTC
>TRBV25-1|-|-|TRBJ1-3
CASSEPGEASGNTIYF
TGTGCCAGCAGTGAACCAGGGGAGGCCTCTGGAAACACCATATATTTT
>TRBV5-1|-|-|TRBJ2-7
CASSPDRLTTYEQYF
TGCGCCAGCAGCCCTGACAGATTAACTACCTACGAGCAGTACTTC
>TRBV3-1|few|TRBD2|TRBJ2-3
CASSQRGLAGGTSTDTQYF
TGTGCCAGCAGCCAGAGGGGACTAGCGGGGGGAACTAGCACAGATACGCAGTATTTT
>TRBV19|-|-|TRBJ2-2
CASTGTPNTGELFF
TGTGCCAGTACGGGGACACCGAACACCGGGGAGCTGTTTTTT
>TRBV5-1|few|-|TRBJ2-3
CASSLGTSYSTDTQYF
TGCGCCAGCAGCTTGGGGACTTCCTATAGCACAGATACGCAGTATTTT
>TRBV19|-|TRBD1|TRBJ1-1
CASSVGQGTNTEAFF
TGTGCCAGTAGTGTAGGACAGGGAACGAACACTGAAGCTTTCTTT
>TRBV29-1|few|TRBD2|TRBJ2-7
CSASLAGGGEQYF
TGCAGCGCGTCCCTAGCGGGAGGTGGAGAGCAGTACTTC
>TRBV6-5|few|-|TRBJ1-5
CASSSGRLGGNQPQHF
TGTGCCAGCAGTTCCGGGCGGTTAGGGGGCAATCAGCCCCAGCATTTT
>TRBV2|-|-|TRBJ2-1
CASSERSTRTNEQFF
TGTGCCAGCAGTGAACGGAGCACGCGTACGAATGAGCAGTTCTTC
>TRBV6-5|-|-|TRBJ2-1
CASSTSSYNEQFF
TGTGCCAGCAGTACCTCCTCCTACAATGAGCAGTTCTTC
>TRBV7-9|-|TRBD1|TRBJ2-5
CASSSDRGEQETQYF
TGTGCCAGCAGCTCCGACAGGGGAGAACAAGAGACCCAGTACTTC
>TRBV6-1|-|TRBD1|TRBJ1-6
CASRTETGVDSPLHF
TGTGCCAGCAGGACAGAGACAGGGGTGGATTCACCCCTCCACTTT
>TRBV12-3/TRBV12-4|-|-|TRBJ1-1
CASSPPMSANKAFF
TGTGCCAGCAGTCCTCCGATGTCCGCCAACAAAGCTTTCTTT
>TRBV29-1|-|-|TRBJ1-2
CSVGDSGGGYTF
TGCAGCGTGGGGGACTCCGGTGGTGGCTACACCTTC
>TRBV3-1|-|-|TRBJ2-3
CASSQEGAGPDTQYF
TGTGCCAGCAGCCAAGAAGGTGCCGGGCCAGATACGCAGTATTTT
>TRBV5-1|few|-|TRBJ2-5
CASSLEKETQYF
TGCGCCAGCAGCTTGGAGAAAGAGACCCAGTACTTC
>TRBV6-1|-|-|TRBJ2-7
CASSEVAGGLYEQYF
TGTGCCAGCAGTGAAGTAGCAGGGGGGCTCTACGAGCAGTACTTC
>TRBV7-9|few|-|TRBJ1-1
CASSLGQRGGTEAFF
TGTGCCAGCAGCTTAGGTCAGCGGGGCGGGACTGAAGCTTTCTTT
>TRBV11-3|few|TRBD1|TRBJ1-2
CASSLEMTGGIYGYTF
TGTGCCAGCAGCTTAGAGATGACAGGGGGGATCTATGGCTACACCTTC
>TRBV20-1|few|-|TRBJ2-3
CSADDSATQYF
TGCAGTGCCGACGACTCCGCCACGCAGTATTTT
>TRBV2|few|-|TRBJ2-2
CASYDLGTGELFF
TGTGCCAGCTACGATCTAGGAACCGGGGAGCTGTTTTTT
>TRBV14|-|TRBD1|TRBJ1-1
CASSQIKTGDLNTEAFF
TGTGCCAGCAGCCAGATCAAGACAGGGGACTTGAACACTGAAGCTTTCTTT
>TRBV29-1|-|TRBD2|TRBJ2-5
CSVVGLAGYEAETQYF
TGCAGCGTAGTAGGACTAGCGGGATACGAAGCAGAGACCCAGTACTTC
>TRBV24-1|-|TRBD2|TRBJ2-5
CATSDPGLAGKETQYF
TGTGCCACCAGTGACCCTGGACTAGCCGGAAAAGAGACCCAGTACTTC
>TRBV2|-|-|TRBJ1-2
CASTNTVEGWANYGYTF
TGTGCCAGCACCAACACCGTGGAAGGGTGGGCTAACTATGGCTACACCTTC
>TRBV12-3/TRBV12-4|few|-|TRBJ1-1
CASSLVSGNTEAFF
TGTGCCAGCAGTTTAGTCTCAGGGAACACTGAAGCTTTCTTT
>TRBV6-1|-|-|TRBJ2-7
CATNSLHQSSYEQYF
TGTGCCACGAACTCCCTCCACCAGAGCTCCTACGAGCAGTACTTC
>TRBV7-9|-|-|TRBJ2-7
CASSRLQGPYEQYF
TGTGCCAGCAGCCGCCTTCAGGGCCCCTACGAGCAGTACTTC
>TRBV7-2|-|-|TRBJ2-3
CASSPRLGADTQYF
TGTGCCAGCAGCCCACGACTAGGGGCGGATACGCAGTATTTT
>TRBV19|-|-|TRBJ2-1
CASSILAGNEQFF
TGTGCCAGTAGTATCTTGGCGGGGAATGAGCAGTTCTTC
>TRBV12-3/TRBV12-4|-|-|TRBJ2-5
CASNLGTSGETQYF
TGTGCCAGCAACCTCGGGACCTCGGGGGAGACCCAGTACTTC
>TRBV7-2|few|TRBD2|TRBJ2-7
CASSIQIGTSGAYEQYF
TGTGCCAGCAGCATACAAATTGGGACTAGCGGGGCCTACGAGCAGTACTTC
>TRBV24-1|few|-|TRBJ2-1
CATSDWGAGLDEQFF
TGTGCCACCAGTGATTGGGGCGCCGGCTTAGATGAGCAGTTCTTC
>TRBV5-1|-|-|TRBJ1-5
CASSLEPDSQPQHF
TGCGCCAGCAGCTTGGAACCAGATAGTCAGCCCCAGCATTTT
>TRBV12-3/TRBV12-4|-|TRBD1|TRBJ1-3
CATEQGSSGNTIYF
TGTGCCACAGAACAGGGGTCCTCTGGAAACACCATATATTTT